This T cell receptor beta chain stems from a study of blood T cell repertoires in COVID-19. Study as a whole: COVID-19 samples, acute and convalescent, were from the United States, Italy and Spain.

Trimming took 0 bases from V and 5 from J, leaving 13 bases between them. This CDR3 contains 15 residues. In germline, CDR1 is SGHTA, CDR2 FQGNSA. This table comes from immunoSEQ multiplex PCR, and its TCRdb copy is limited to in-frame clones, with some not included. The table includes some 270,000 clones, about 89% detected once. The V call is TRBV7-2, the J call TRBJ2-5, with D perhaps TRBD2 (6 bases). Sequenced sample: peripheral blood. This TCR was recovered from a man aged 50 to 59 with acute or convalescent COVID-19. The CDR3 region has the DNA TGTGCCAGCAGCTTAGCGCCCCGGAGGGTGGAGACCCAGTACTTC. Translated: CASSLAPRRVETQYF.